These 8 T cell receptor beta chains share one sample of origin, sequenced in a study of control samples from healthy donors and cancer patients. Using immunoSEQ multiplex PCR, the repertoire was profiled, and TCRdb retains in-frame clones only, with some absent. The sample holds about 140,000 clones, roughly 88% seen once. Specimen: blood. These receptors came from a man aged 18 to 29 in good health.

This chain uses TRBV13 with TRBJ1-4; D remains unclear. The CDR3 extends over 15 amino acids. Per the germline V gene, CDR1 is PRHDT and CDR2 is FYEKMQ (reference sequence). V was trimmed by 5 bases and J by 11 bases, leaving 21 bases between them. DNA of the CDR3: TGTGCCAGCAGCCACGGGGAGTACCCGTTGGGCAAACTGTTTTTT. Residues: CASSHGEYPLGKLFF.

The chain is built from TRBV6-5 and TRBJ1-6, with D perhaps matching TRBD1 (5 bases). The germline V gene has CDR1 MNHEY and CDR2 SVGAGI. This CDR3 has 15 residues. V was clipped by 5 bases and J by 8 bases, with 16 bases between them. In DNA, the CDR3 is TGTGCCAGCAGTCTAGGGACGCTGAGGGATTCACCCCTCCACTTT. Translating it yields CASSLGTLRDSPLHF.

The chain carries TRBV5-6 and TRBJ1-3, with 9 positions matching TRBD1. The V gene end was trimmed by 4 bases and the J gene end by 2 bases; junction bases not matched to a gene: 7. The CDR3 spans 16 residues. Germline loops: CDR1 SGHDT, CDR2 YYEEEE. DNA for the CDR3: TGTGCCAGCAGCCTAGGGACAGGGCGAACTGGAAACACCATATATTTT. It translates to CASSLGTGRTGNTIYF. The full variable domain, rest sourced from reference TRBV5-6 and TRBJ1-3, is DAGVTQSPTHLIKTRGQQVTLRCSPKSGHDTVSWYQQALGQGPQFIFQYYEEEERQRGNFPDRFSGHQFPNYSSELNVNALLLGDSALYLCASSLGTGRTGNTIYFGEGSWLTVV.

This clone was counted once. The chain carries TRBV27 and TRBJ1-2; a possible D gene is TRBD1 (6 bases). The CDR3 spans 13 residues. Trimming pared 2 bases from V and 2 bases from J, leaving 6 bases between. CDR1 MNHEY and CDR2 SMNVEV come from the germline V gene (reference sequence). The CDR3 DNA reads TGTGCCAGCAGTTTAGACAGGAACTATGGCTACACCTTC. Translated, it gives CASSLDRNYGYTF.

CDR3 in amino acids: CASSQERPSRGHSYEQYF. The CDR3 DNA is TGTGCCAGCAGCCAAGAGCGCCCTAGCAGGGGGCACTCCTACGAGCAGTACTTC. V gene TRBV11-3 combines with J gene TRBJ2-7, with 8 bases matching TRBD1. Trimming cost V 5 bases and J 0 bases; bases outside gene matches: 15. The CDR3 spans 18 residues. From germline, CDR1 is SGHNT and CDR2 YENEEA.

V is TRBV9 and J is TRBJ2-7; 7 bases align to TRBD2. V lost 0 bases to trimming and J lost 3 bases; unmatched junction nucleotides: 6. In germline, CDR1 is SGDLS, CDR2 YYNGEE. The CDR3 spans 15 residues. The chain's CDR3 is CASSVAPGGNYEQYF. The DNA for the CDR3 is TGTGCCAGCAGCGTAGCTCCGGGAGGCAACTACGAGCAGTACTTC.

The chain uses TRBV29-1 and TRBJ2-5, with 11 bases fitting TRBD2. CDR1 is SQVTM and CDR2 is ANQGSEA in the germline V gene. Trimming took 1 base from V and 5 from J; bases not matched to a gene: 3. The CDR3 loop spans 14 amino acids. The CDR3 bases are TGCAGCGTTGAAGGGACTAGCGGGCCTGAGACCCAGTACTTC. This sequence encodes CSVEGTSGPETQYF.

The chain joins TRBV28 to TRBJ2-5; D remains ambiguous. The germline gives CDR1 MDHEN, CDR2 SYDVKM. The CDR3 spans 14 residues. V dropped 7 bases and J dropped 9 bases, with 21 bases sitting between them. As DNA, the CDR3 is TGTGCCAGCACCATCTGGACCCCCGGTGGGGCCCAGTACTTC. Protein product: CASTIWTPGGAQYF.